This T cell receptor beta chain stems from a study of CD8 T cells in ankylosing spondylitis. Overall study findings and caveats: A subset of motif variants has previously been described in the synovial fluid and blood of reactive arthritis. Ankylosing spondylitis blood appeared to be characterized by a TCR beta motif of eight highly homologous variants. Reported data indicate significant enrichment of disease-linked clones within matched ankylosing spondylitis synovial fluid.

Regarding this clonotype: The target antigen is unknown.

Quantitative molecular-barcoded 5'-RACE generated the TCR beta libraries. In TCRdb, the 5' RACE reads were re-called with MiXCR into one record per CDR3 protein. Of around 480,000 distinct CDR3 sequences listed, about a sixth are singletons. This clonotype was obtained from a male donor with ankylosing spondylitis. The sequencing input was blood, either unsorted or a sorted T cell fraction (not recorded which).

The CDR3 is CASSQGVVAGGRYNEQFF. The CDR3 DNA sequence: TGTGCCAGCAGCCAAGGAGTCGTGGCAGGGGGCAGGTACAATGAGCAGTTCTTC. The chain has TRBV3-1 and TRBJ2-1; 8 nucleotides line up with TRBD1. J gave up 4 bases and V 1 base, and 12 bases lay outside the gene matches. This CDR3 region has 18 residues. Germline CDR1 LGHDT, CDR2 YNNKEL (reference sequence).